One and the same sample provided the 22 T cell receptor beta chains below, sequenced in a study of cytomegalovirus exposure and HLA in healthy donors. TCRdb keeps only in-frame clones here, not all; method: immunoSEQ multiplex PCR. The sample has roughly 300,000 clones; roughly 88% are singletons. The sequenced sample was PBMCs. The receptor set was obtained from a woman between 18 and 29 years old in good health and CMV-seronegative.

The rearrangement uses TRBV27 and TRBJ2-1; tentative D call: TRBD2 (5 bases). The CDR3 runs to 16 residues. Germline V gene data show CDR1 as MNHEY and CDR2 as SMNVEV (reference sequence). V shed 4 bases and J shed 6 bases, with 19 bases lying between them. CDR3 residues: CASSSTPRALRNEQFF. The CDR3, as DNA: TGTGCCAGCAGTTCGACCCCGAGGGCACTCCGCAATGAGCAGTTCTTC.

Turning to this clone: With a much larger clone just one base away, this may be a read error. The chain combines TRBV7-2 with TRBJ2-3; maybe TRBD2 (6 bases). V lost 3 bases, J lost 2 bases, and 9 bases lay in between. The CDR3 has 14 amino acids. Per germline, CDR1 SGHTA and CDR2 FQGNSA. In nucleotides, the CDR3 is TGTGCCAGCAGCTTCGGACTAAACACAGATACGCAGTATTTT. It encodes CASSFGLNTDTQYF.

This clone was seen once. This chain joins TRBV5-1 and TRBJ2-1; unclear D gene. The CDR3 totals 15 residues. Germline V gene sequence: CDR1 SGHRS, CDR2 YFSETQ. The germline V and J ends were trimmed by 5 bases and 0 bases, with 12 bases remaining between them. CDR3 region: CASRTDPSSYNEQFF. CDR3 coding DNA: TGCGCCAGCAGGACTGATCCAAGCTCCTACAATGAGCAGTTCTTC.

CDR3 loop: CASSPTTGLGSYEQYF. CDR3 DNA sequence: TGTGCCAGCAGCCCTACGACAGGATTAGGCTCCTACGAGCAGTACTTC. The chain combines TRBV9 with TRBJ2-7, with D perhaps matching TRBD1 (6 bases). This CDR3 has 16 residues. Germline CDR1 reads SGDLS; CDR2 reads YYNGEE. Trimming left V 4 bases short and J 0 bases short, with 17 bases between.

A remark on this clone: Other nucleotide sequences in the sample specify the same CDR3. The rearrangement uses TRBV28 and TRBJ1-2; 7 bases align to TRBD1. This CDR3 is 12 amino acids long. Germline-derived CDR1 and CDR2 are MDHEN and SYDVKM. Unmatched junction bases numbered 1, after V lost 6 bases and J lost 3 bases. In nucleotides, the CDR3 is TGTGCCAGCAGCCAGGGGGACTATGGCTACACCTTC. This codes for CASSQGDYGYTF.

This clone turned up a few times. This rearrangement joins TRBV12-5 to TRBJ2-3; no definite D call. V lost 5 bases, J lost 0 bases, and 18 bases lay in between. This CDR3 region has 17 residues. CDR1 LGHNT and CDR2 FRNRAP come from the germline V gene. CDR3 DNA: TGTGCTAGTGGTCCCCAAATGACTTCAACTAGCACAGATACGCAGTATTTT. Its protein is CASGPQMTSTSTDTQYF.

V is TRBV5-1 and J is TRBJ2-7; 7 nucleotides match TRBD1. The CDR3 is made up of 15 amino acids. CDR1 and CDR2 from the germline V gene are SGHRS and YFSETQ. Losses at the gene ends were 4 bases for V and 0 bases for J; bases not matched to a gene: 7. CDR3: CASSPQTGHSYEQYF. DNA for the CDR3: TGCGCCAGCAGCCCTCAGACAGGGCACTCCTACGAGCAGTACTTC.

The V call is TRBV5-4, the J call TRBJ2-1; TRBD2 matches at 10 bases. V was clipped by 3 bases and J by 2 bases; unmatched bases: 5. This CDR3 region has 16 residues. Germline assignment: CDR1 SGHNT and CDR2 YYREEE (reference sequence). CDR3 bases: TGTGCCAGCAGCTCGGGACTAGCGTCCCCCTACAATGAGCAGTTCTTC. Amino acids: CASSSGLASPYNEQFF.

The V call is TRBV6-4, the J call TRBJ2-7; TRBD2 matches 8 bases. CDR3 size: 13 residues. J gave up 6 bases and V 3 bases, and 4 bases lay outside the gene matches. Germline CDR1 reads MRHNA; CDR2 reads SNTAGT. For the CDR3, the DNA is TGTGCCAGCAGTGAACGGGAGGGGGGCGAGCAGTACTTC. This codes for CASSEREGGEQYF.

This chain uses TRBV29-1 with TRBJ1-2; 10 bases fit TRBD1. Trimming cost V 6 bases and J 10 bases; bases outside gene matches: 8. The CDR3 is 12 amino acids. Germline-derived CDR1 and CDR2 are SQVTM and ANQGSEA. The CDR3 DNA reads TGCAGCGTGGCCCTGGGGACAGGGGTCTACACCTTC. Its protein product is CSVALGTGVYTF.

The chain carries TRBV9 and TRBJ1-2; 7 positions agree with TRBD1. Germline V CDR1 and CDR2: SGDLS, YYNGEE. CDR3 length: 14 residues. V shed 4 bases and J 2 bases; nucleotides not matched to a gene: 5. This chain's CDR3 is CASSPQTGNYGYTF. CDR3 coding DNA: TGTGCCAGCAGCCCACAGACAGGGAACTATGGCTACACCTTC.

V and J are TRBV5-1 and TRBJ2-7, with TRBD2 matching over 8 bases. V gave up 0 bases and J gave up 10 bases; unmatched junction bases: 18. Germline V gene sequence: CDR1 SGHRS, CDR2 YFSETQ. CDR3 length: 17 residues. The CDR3 region is CASSLASVSSGGRGQYF. The DNA of the CDR3 is TGCGCCAGCAGCTTGGCATCGGTTTCCAGCGGGGGCCGCGGACAGTACTTC.

The V call is TRBV15, the J call TRBJ2-5, with 8 bases lining up with TRBD2. Trimming at V came to 5 bases and at J to 5 bases, leaving 7 bases not matched to a gene. Germline V gene sequence: CDR1 LNHNV, CDR2 YYDKDF (reference sequence). CDR3 length equals 14 residues. The CDR3 here is CATSGAGDGETQYF. DNA of the CDR3: TGTGCCACCAGCGGAGCGGGAGATGGGGAGACCCAGTACTTC.

The chain joins TRBV4-3 to TRBJ2-3; 13 positions match TRBD2. The CDR3 consists of 16 residues. Per germline, CDR1 LGHNA and CDR2 YSLEER. The ends lost 2 bases at V and 3 bases at J; junction bases unmatched: 2. CDR3 protein: CASSQPGLAGTDTQYF. In nucleotides, the CDR3 is TGCGCCAGCAGCCAACCGGGACTAGCGGGAACAGATACGCAGTATTTT.

This clone was observed once. The V call is TRBV9, the J call TRBJ2-7, with 8 bases that match TRBD2. With V trimmed by 2 bases and J by 0 bases, 4 bases remained unmatched. Germline lookup yields CDR1 SGDLS and CDR2 YYNGEE. The CDR3 contains 15 residues. The CDR3 spells CASSVDSGNSYEQYF. The CDR3, as DNA: TGTGCCAGCAGCGTCGATAGCGGGAACTCCTACGAGCAGTACTTC.

The CDR3 nucleotides are TGCGCCAGCAGCTTGGCCGTGACAGGGGCGGATGGCTACACCTTC. The encoded protein is CASSLAVTGADGYTF. The rearrangement joins TRBV5-1 to TRBJ1-2; 8 bases align to TRBD1. The CDR3 runs to 15 residues. V lost 0 bases and J lost 6; bases outside the gene matches: 7. Germline loops: CDR1 SGHRS, CDR2 YFSETQ.

The gene calls are TRBV6-5 and TRBJ2-7; 11 nucleotides match TRBD1. The CDR3 contains 15 residues. The V gene's germline CDR1 is MNHEY and CDR2 SVGAGI. V lost 6 bases, J lost 3 bases, and 7 bases stayed unmatched. In DNA, the CDR3 is TGTGCCAGCAGGCCCGGGACAGGGGGATTCTACGAGCAGTACTTC. This translates into CASRPGTGGFYEQYF.

The sample holds one count of this clone. The chain joins TRBV2 to TRBJ2-5; D is perhaps TRBD2 (8 bases). The CDR3 totals 14 residues. The V and J ends lost 5 bases and 4 bases respectively, with 14 bases between them. CDR1 and CDR2 from the germline V gene are SNHLY and FYNNEI. The CDR3 DNA follows: TGTGCCAGCAGTAATAGCGGGACAGTAGAGACCCAGTACTTC. Translated, it gives CASSNSGTVETQYF.

This chain connects TRBV13 to TRBJ2-2; TRBD2 matches 10 bases. CDR3 length: 16 amino acids. Germline V gives CDR1 PRHDT, CDR2 FYEKMQ (reference sequence). Trimming at V came to 7 bases and at J to 4 bases, leaving 9 bases not matched to a gene. The CDR3, as DNA: TGTGCCAGCACCCGACGGACTAGCGGTAGCACCGGGGAGCTGTTTTTT. This sequence encodes CASTRRTSGSTGELFF.

The CDR3 bases are TGTGCCAGCAGCTTCGGACTAGCAAGGTCCATAGAGACCCAGTACTTC. Protein: CASSFGLARSIETQYF. The rearrangement joins TRBV7-6 to TRBJ2-5; 8 bases are a match to TRBD2. The CDR3 covers 16 residues. Losses at the gene ends were 3 bases for V and 4 bases for J; bases not matched to a gene: 10. Germline CDR1 and CDR2: SGHVS and FNYEAQ.

The chain has TRBV2 and TRBJ1-2; D is uncertain. Germline assignment: CDR1 SNHLY and CDR2 FYNNEI. Trimming stripped 3 bases from V and 5 bases from J, with 16 bases between. The CDR3 has 15 amino acids. For the CDR3, the DNA is TGTGCCAGCAGTGACTTTCGAGGGCCGCAGTATGGCTACACCTTC. It yields the protein CASSDFRGPQYGYTF.

This clone was found a few times. The genes are TRBV5-1 and TRBJ1-2; D is ambiguous. V lost 7 bases, J lost 4 bases, and 11 bases lay in between. Germline V gene sequence: CDR1 SGHRS, CDR2 YFSETQ. The length of the CDR3 is 12 residues. CDR3 DNA: TGCGCCAGCGGAGAGGGAACCTATGGCTACACCTTC. Residues: CASGEGTYGYTF.